The 7 T cell receptor beta chains presented below share a single source sample, sequenced in a study of blood T cell repertoires in COVID-19. Only in-frame clones appear in the TCRdb table, and some are missing; sequencing was by immunoSEQ multiplex PCR. The table includes approximately 290,000 clones, nearly 90% detected once. Sample: PBMCs or T cells enriched from blood (not recorded which). The receptors here all came from a woman in her late teens or twenties with acute COVID-19.

V usage is TRBV15 and J usage is TRBJ2-7, with TRBD1 matching over 7 bases. Germline V gene data show CDR1 as LNHNV and CDR2 as YYDKDF (reference sequence). V shed 0 bases and J 12 bases; nucleotides not matched to a gene: 5. This CDR3 contains 12 residues. The DNA of the CDR3 is TGTGCCACCAGCAGAGAGGAGGACAGGCTGTACTTC. It codes for CATSREEDRLYF.

This chain joins TRBV19 and TRBJ1-2, with D possibly being TRBD1 (5 bases). Trimming took 5 bases from V and 4 from J, leaving 14 bases between them. Germline loops: CDR1 LNHDA, CDR2 SQIVND (reference sequence). This CDR3 is 14 amino acids long. The CDR3 region is CASSLGTSLYGYTF. Here the CDR3 DNA reads TGTGCCAGTAGTTTAGGGACTTCGCTCTATGGCTACACCTTC.

This clone came up a few times. The gene calls are TRBV6-4 and TRBJ2-2; D not resolved. CDR1 is MRHNA, CDR2 SNTAGT, per germline. V was pared by 4 bases and J by 1 base, with 4 bases between. The CDR3 is made up of 13 amino acids. The CDR3 protein is CASSAVNTGELFF. The CDR3 DNA reads as TGTGCCAGCAGTGCGGTGAACACCGGGGAGCTGTTTTTT.

The rearrangement links TRBV7-6 to TRBJ2-5; D is uncertain. The V gene lost 5 bases and the J gene lost 5 bases, with 18 bases spanning the gap. Germline V gives CDR1 SGHVS, CDR2 FNYEAQ. This CDR3 has 15 residues. The CDR3 sequence: CASSPTPPGRETQYF. The CDR3 coding sequence is TGTGCCAGCAGCCCAACGCCCCCCGGTCGCGAGACCCAGTACTTC.

The chain employs TRBV27 and TRBJ1-2; maybe TRBD1 (6 bases). V gave up 5 bases and J gave up 2 bases, with 9 bases separating them. The length of the CDR3 is 13 residues. Per the germline V gene, CDR1 is MNHEY and CDR2 is SMNVEV (reference sequence). CDR3: CASSQQGNYGYTF. Here the CDR3 DNA reads TGTGCCAGCAGTCAACAGGGAAACTATGGCTACACCTTC.

The chain uses TRBV27 and TRBJ1-5; TRBD1 matches 7 bases. V gave up 5 bases and J gave up 2 bases; unmatched junction bases: 12. The CDR3 sequence is 17 residues long. Germline V gives CDR1 MNHEY, CDR2 SMNVEV (reference sequence). This CDR3 reads CASSPRSTGYGNQPQHF. The CDR3 coding sequence is TGTGCCAGCAGTCCCCGCTCGACAGGGTATGGCAATCAGCCCCAGCATTTT.

This sequence joins TRBV27 and TRBJ2-2, with TRBD1 matching over 7 bases. The V and J ends lost 0 bases and 2 bases, in that order; junction bases with no gene match: 0. CDR3 length equals 15 residues. Germline V lookup: CDR1 MNHEY, CDR2 SMNVEV (reference sequence). CDR3 DNA sequence: TGTGCCAGCAGTTTATCAGGGGGCAACACCGGGGAGCTGTTTTTT. The encoded protein is CASSLSGGNTGELFF.